This T cell receptor beta chain was sequenced during a study of T-cell reconstitution after alpha-beta-depleted transplantation in children. This clonotype was observed at least ten times. Researchers prepared the TCRbeta library using unique molecular identifiers, the study reports. TCRdb passed the PCR reads through MiXCR, listing each CDR3 protein once. The sample lists approximately 190,000 distinct CDR3 sequences; roughly 6.3% were seen once. The source was PBMCs, collected before TCRalphabeta/CD19-depleted stem cell transplant. This receptor was identified in a girl under three years old with combined immunodeficiency, due to receive a stem cell transplant.

The CDR3 nucleotides are TGCAGCGTTGAAGAGTTGGGGGGCAAGGGTTATGGCTACACCTTC. Its translation: CSVEELGGKGYGYTF. V and J are TRBV29-1 and TRBJ1-2, with a weak D call TRBD1 (6 bases). Germline CDR1 is SQVTM and CDR2 is ANQGSEA. Trimming shortened V by 0 bases and J by 5 bases, and 16 bases separated the two germline ends. The CDR3 contains 15 residues.